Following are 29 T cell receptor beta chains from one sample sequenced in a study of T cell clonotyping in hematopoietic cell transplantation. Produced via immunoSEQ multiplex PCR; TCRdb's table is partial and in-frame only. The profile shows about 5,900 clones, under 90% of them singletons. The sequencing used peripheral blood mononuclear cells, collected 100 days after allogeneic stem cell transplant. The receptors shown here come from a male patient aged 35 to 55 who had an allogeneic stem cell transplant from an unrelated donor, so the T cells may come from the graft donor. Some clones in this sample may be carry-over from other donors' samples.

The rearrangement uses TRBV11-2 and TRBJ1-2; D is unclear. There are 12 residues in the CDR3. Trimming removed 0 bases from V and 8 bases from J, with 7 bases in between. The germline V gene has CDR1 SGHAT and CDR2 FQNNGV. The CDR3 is CASSLDGLGYTF. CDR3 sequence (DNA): TGTGCCAGCAGCTTAGACGGATTGGGCTACACCTTC.

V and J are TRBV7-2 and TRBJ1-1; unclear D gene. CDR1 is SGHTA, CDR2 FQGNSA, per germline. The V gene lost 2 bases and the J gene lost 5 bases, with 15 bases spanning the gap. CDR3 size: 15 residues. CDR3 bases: TGTGCCAGCAGCTTACGGGTTGGGCGGGGAACTGAAGCTTTCTTT. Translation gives CASSLRVGRGTEAFF.

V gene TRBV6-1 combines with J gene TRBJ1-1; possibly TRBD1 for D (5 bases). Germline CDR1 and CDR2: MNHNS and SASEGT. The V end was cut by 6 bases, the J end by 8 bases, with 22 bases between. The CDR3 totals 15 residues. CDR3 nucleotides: TGTGCCAGCAGGGTCATTAGGGACCGTAGATGGGAAGCTTTCTTT. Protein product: CASRVIRDRRWEAFF.

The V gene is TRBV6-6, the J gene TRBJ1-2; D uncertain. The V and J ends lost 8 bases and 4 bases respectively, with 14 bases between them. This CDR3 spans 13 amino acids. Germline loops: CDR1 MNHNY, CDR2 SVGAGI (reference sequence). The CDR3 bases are TGTGCCAGCGGGGTAGGGTTGAGCTATGGCTACACCTTC. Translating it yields CASGVGLSYGYTF.

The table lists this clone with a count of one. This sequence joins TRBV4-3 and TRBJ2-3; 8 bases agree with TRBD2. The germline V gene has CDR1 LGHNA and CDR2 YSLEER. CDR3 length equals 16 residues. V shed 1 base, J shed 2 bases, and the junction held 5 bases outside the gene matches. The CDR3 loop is CASSQGGRGVTDTQYF. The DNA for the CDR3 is TGCGCCAGCAGCCAAGGGGGGCGGGGGGTCACAGATACGCAGTATTTT.

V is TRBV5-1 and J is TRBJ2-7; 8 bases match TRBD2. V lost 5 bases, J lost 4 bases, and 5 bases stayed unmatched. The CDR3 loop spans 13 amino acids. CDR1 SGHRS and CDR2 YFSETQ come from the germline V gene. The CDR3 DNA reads TGCGCCAGCAGTGGTAGCGGGGTTTACGAGCAGTACTTC. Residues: CASSGSGVYEQYF.

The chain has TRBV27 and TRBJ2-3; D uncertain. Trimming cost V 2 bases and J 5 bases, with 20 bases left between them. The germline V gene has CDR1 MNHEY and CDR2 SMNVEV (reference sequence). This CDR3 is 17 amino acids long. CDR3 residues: CASSLPPSSPRRDTQYF. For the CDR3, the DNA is TGTGCCAGCAGTTTACCGCCCTCCTCTCCAAGGAGAGATACGCAGTATTTT.

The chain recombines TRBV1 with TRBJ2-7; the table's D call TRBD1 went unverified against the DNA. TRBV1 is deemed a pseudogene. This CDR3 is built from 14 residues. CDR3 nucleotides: TGCACCAGCATCGGGACAGGATTCTCCTACGAGCAGTACTTC. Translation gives CTSIGTGFSYEQYF.

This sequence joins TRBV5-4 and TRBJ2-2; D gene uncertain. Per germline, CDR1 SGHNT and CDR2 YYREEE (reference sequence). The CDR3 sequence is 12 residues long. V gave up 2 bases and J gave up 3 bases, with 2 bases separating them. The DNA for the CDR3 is TGTGCCAGCAGCTTTTACACCGGGGAGCTGTTTTTT. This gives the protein CASSFYTGELFF.

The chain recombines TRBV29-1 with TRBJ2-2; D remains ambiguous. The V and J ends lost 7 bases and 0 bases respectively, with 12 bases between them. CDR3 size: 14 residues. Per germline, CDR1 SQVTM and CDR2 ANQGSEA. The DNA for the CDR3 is TGCAGCGCAAGACACAACCCGAACACCGGGGAGCTGTTTTTT. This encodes CSARHNPNTGELFF.

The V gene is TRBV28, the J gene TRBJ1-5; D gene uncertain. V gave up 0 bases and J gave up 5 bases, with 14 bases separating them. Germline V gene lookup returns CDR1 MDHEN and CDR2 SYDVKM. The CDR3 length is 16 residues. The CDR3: CASSLWFRAEDQPQHF. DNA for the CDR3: TGTGCCAGCAGTTTATGGTTTCGGGCCGAAGATCAGCCCCAGCATTTT.

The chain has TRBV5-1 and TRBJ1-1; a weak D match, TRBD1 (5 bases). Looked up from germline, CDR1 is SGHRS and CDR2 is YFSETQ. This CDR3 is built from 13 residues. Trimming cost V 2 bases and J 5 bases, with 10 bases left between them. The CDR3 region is CASSFGAGTEAFF. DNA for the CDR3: TGCGCCAGCAGCTTCGGAGCAGGGACTGAAGCTTTCTTT.

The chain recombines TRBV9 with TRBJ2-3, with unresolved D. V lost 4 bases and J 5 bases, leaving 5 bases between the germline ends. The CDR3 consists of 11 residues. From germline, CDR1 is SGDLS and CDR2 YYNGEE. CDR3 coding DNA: TGTGCCAGCAGCATGAAAGATACGCAGTATTTT. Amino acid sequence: CASSMKDTQYF.

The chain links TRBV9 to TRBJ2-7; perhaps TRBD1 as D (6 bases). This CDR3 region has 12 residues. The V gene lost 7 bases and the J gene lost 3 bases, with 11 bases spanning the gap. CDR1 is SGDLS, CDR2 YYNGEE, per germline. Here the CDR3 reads CASGTGHYEQYF. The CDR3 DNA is TGTGCCAGCGGGACGGGACACTACGAGCAGTACTTC.

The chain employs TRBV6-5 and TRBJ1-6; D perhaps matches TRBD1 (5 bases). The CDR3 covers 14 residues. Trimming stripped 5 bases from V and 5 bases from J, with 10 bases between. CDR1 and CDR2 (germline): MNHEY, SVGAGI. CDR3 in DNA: TGTGCCAGCAGTCCGGGACGTAATAATTCACCCCTCCACTTT. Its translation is CASSPGRNNSPLHF.

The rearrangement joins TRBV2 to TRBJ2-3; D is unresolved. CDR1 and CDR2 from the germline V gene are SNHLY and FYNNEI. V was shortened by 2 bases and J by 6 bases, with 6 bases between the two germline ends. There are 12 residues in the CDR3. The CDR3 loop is CASSEHSDTQYF. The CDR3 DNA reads TGTGCCAGCAGTGAACACTCGGATACGCAGTATTTT. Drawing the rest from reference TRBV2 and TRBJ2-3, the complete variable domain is EPEVTQTPSHQVTQMGQEVILRCVPISNHLYFYWYRQILGQKVEFLVSFYNNEISEKSEIFDDQFSVERPDGSNFTLKIRSTKLEDSAMYFCASSEHSDTQYFGPGTRLTVL.

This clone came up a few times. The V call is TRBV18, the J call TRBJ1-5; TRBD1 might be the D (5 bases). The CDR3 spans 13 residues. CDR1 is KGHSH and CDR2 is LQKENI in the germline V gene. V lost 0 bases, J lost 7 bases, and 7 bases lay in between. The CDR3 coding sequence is TGTGCCAGCTCACCACCCGGGGCACAGCCCCAGCATTTT. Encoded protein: CASSPPGAQPQHF.

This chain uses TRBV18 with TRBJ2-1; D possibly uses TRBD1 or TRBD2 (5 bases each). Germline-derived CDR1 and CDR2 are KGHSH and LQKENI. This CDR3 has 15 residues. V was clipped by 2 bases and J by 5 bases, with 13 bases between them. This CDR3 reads CASSPGTGTHNEQFF. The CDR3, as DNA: TGTGCCAGCTCACCAGGAACGGGGACCCACAATGAGCAGTTCTTC.

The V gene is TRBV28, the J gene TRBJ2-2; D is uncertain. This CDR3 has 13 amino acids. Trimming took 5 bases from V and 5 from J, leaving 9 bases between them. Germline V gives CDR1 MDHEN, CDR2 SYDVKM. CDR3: CASSIQDTGELFF. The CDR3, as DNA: TGTGCCAGCAGTATTCAGGATACCGGGGAGCTGTTTTTT.

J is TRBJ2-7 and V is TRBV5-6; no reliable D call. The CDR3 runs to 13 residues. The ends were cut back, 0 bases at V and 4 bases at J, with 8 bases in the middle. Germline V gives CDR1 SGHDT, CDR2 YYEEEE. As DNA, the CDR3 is TGTGCCAGCAGCTTGGGAACACCTTACGAGCAGTACTTC. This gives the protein CASSLGTPYEQYF.

The CDR3 DNA follows: TGTGCCATCAGTGCCGGGACTAGCGGAGAGACCCAGTACTTC. Translating gives CAISAGTSGETQYF. The gene calls are TRBV10-3 and TRBJ2-5, with 11 bases fitting TRBD2. V lost 4 bases, J lost 4 bases, and 2 bases stayed unmatched. Looked up from germline, CDR1 is ENHRY and CDR2 is SYGVKD. The CDR3 loop spans 14 amino acids.

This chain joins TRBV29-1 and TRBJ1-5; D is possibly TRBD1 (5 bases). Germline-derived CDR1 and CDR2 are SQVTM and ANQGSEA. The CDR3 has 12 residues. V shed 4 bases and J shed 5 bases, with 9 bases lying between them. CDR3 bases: TGCAGCGTTGCAGGGCTGGATCAGCCCCAGCATTTT. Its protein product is CSVAGLDQPQHF.

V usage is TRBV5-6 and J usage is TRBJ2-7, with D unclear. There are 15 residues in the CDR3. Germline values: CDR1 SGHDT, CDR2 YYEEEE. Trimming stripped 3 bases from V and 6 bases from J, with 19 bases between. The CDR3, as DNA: TGTGCCAGCAGCTCGGCGGCCACCCCCTCTGGCGAGCAGTACTTC. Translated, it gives CASSSAATPSGEQYF. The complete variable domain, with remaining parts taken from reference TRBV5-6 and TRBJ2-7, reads DAGVTQSPTHLIKTRGQQVTLRCSPKSGHDTVSWYQQALGQGPQFIFQYYEEEERQRGNFPDRFSGHQFPNYSSELNVNALLLGDSALYLCASSSAATPSGEQYFGPGTRLTVT.

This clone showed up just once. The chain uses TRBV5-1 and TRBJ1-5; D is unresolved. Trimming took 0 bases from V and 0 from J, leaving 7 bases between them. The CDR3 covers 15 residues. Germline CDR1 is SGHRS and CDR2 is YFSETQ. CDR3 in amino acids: CASSLGGISNQPQHF. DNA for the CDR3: TGCGCCAGCAGCTTGGGCGGAATTAGCAATCAGCCCCAGCATTTT.

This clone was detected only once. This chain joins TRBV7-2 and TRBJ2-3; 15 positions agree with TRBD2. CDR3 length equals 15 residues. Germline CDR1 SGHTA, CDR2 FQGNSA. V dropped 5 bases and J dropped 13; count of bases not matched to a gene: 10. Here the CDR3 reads CASSLTGTSGGPKYF. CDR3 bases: TGTGCCAGCAGCCTTACCGGGACTAGCGGGGGGCCGAAGTATTTT.

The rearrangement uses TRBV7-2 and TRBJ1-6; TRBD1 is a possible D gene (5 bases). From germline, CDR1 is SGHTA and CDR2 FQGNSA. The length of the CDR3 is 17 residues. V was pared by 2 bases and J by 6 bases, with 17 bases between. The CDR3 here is CASSLWGRPLTNSPLHF. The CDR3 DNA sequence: TGTGCCAGCAGCTTATGGGGCCGACCACTTACTAATTCACCCCTCCACTTT.

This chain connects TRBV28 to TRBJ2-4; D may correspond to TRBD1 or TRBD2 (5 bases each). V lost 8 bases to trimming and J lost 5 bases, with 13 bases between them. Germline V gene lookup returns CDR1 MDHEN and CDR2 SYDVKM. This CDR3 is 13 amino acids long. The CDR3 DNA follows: TGTGCCAGCGGGTGGGACCGAGAAAACATTCAGTACTTC. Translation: CASGWDRENIQYF.

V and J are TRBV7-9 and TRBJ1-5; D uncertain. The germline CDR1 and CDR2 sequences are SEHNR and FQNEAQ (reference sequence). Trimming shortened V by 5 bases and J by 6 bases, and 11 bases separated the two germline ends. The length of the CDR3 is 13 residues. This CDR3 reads CASSLGLGQPQHF. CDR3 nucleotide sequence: TGTGCCAGCAGCCTAGGCCTGGGTCAGCCCCAGCATTTT.

CDR3 loop: CASSLSGGEKLFF. In DNA form, the CDR3 reads TGTGCCAGCAGTTTATCAGGAGGGGAAAAACTGTTTTTT. This rearrangement joins TRBV27 to TRBJ1-4; D gene ambiguous. Between the trimmed V and J ends, which lost 0 bases and 8 bases, there was a span of 7 bases. The CDR3 is 13 residues long. The V gene's germline CDR1 is MNHEY and CDR2 SMNVEV (reference sequence). The full variable domain, with the rest looked up from reference TRBV27 and TRBJ1-4, is EAQVTQNPRYLITVTGKKLTVTCSQNMNHEYMSWYRQDPGLGLRQIYYSMNVEVTDKGDVPEGYKVSRKEKRNFPLILESPSPNQTSLYFCASSLSGGEKLFFGSGTQLSVL.